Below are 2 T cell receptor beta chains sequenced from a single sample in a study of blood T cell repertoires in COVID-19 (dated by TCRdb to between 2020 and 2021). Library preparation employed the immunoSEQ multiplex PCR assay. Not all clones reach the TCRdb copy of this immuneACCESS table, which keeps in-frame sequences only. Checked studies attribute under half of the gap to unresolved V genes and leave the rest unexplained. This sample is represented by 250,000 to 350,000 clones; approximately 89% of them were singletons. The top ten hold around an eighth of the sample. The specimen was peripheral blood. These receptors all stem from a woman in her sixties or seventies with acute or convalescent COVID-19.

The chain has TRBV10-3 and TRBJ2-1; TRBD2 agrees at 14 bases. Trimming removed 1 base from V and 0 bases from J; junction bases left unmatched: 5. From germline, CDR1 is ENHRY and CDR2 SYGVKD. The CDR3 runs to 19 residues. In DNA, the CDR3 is TGTGCCATCAGTGAGTTTGGGACTAGCGGGGGTCTCTCCTACAATGAGCAGTTCTTC. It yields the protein CAISEFGTSGGLSYNEQFF.

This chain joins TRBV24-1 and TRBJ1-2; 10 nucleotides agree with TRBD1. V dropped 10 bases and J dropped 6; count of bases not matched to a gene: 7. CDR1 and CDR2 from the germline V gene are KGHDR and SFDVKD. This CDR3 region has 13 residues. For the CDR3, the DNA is TGTGCCACAGAGGGACAGGGGCTCGATGGCTACACCTTC. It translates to CATEGQGLDGYTF.